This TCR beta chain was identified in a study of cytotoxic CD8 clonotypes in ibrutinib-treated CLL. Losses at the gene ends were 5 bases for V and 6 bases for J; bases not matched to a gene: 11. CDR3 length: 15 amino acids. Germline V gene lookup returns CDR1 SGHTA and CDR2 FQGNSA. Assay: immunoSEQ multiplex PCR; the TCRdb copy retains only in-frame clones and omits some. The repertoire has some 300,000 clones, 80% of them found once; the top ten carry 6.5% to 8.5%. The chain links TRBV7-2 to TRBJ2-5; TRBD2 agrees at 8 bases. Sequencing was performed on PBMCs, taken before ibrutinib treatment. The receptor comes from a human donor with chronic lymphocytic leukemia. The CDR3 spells CASSPQRTSGQTQYF. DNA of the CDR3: TGTGCCAGCAGCCCCCAGAGAACTAGCGGACAGACCCAGTACTTC.